This is a list of T cell receptor beta chains from one sample in a study of control samples from healthy donors and cancer patients. Clones were read by immunoSEQ multiplex PCR, and TCRdb kept only the in-frame ones, dropping some. The table shows about 86,000 clones, with approximately 93% occurring only once. Sequencing was done on a sample of blood. The receptors stem from a woman in her 30s in good health. The CDR3 runs from the conserved cysteine through the conserved F or W. Each record gives: D gene, clone size, V gene, J gene, CDR3 protein, CDR3 DNA. A D gene is named only where the DNA matches it firmly. The size entry is marked missing in some rows and otherwise reads once, few, many or a size class.

d_call: NA; clone_size: NA; v_call: TRBV27; j_call: TRBJ2-3; cdr3_aa: CASSLFHSGGFTDTQYF; cdr3_nt: TGTGCCAGCAGTTTATTCCATTCGGGGGGCTTCACAGATACGCAGTATTTT
d_call: NA; clone_size: NA; v_call: TRBV7-9; j_call: TRBJ2-1; cdr3_aa: CASSGAQGGNEQFF; cdr3_nt: TGTGCCAGCAGCGGCGCGCAGGGGGGCAATGAGCAGTTCTTC
d_call: NA; clone_size: NA; v_call: TRBV6-1; j_call: TRBJ1-1; cdr3_aa: CASSDFAEATNTEAFF; cdr3_nt: TGTGCCAGCAGTGATTTTGCGGAGGCCACGAACACTGAAGCTTTCTTT
d_call: TRBD2; clone_size: NA; v_call: TRBV7-2; j_call: TRBJ2-1; cdr3_aa: CASSLVHSGGWVNEQFF; cdr3_nt: TGTGCCAGCAGCTTAGTCCATAGCGGGGGATGGGTGAATGAGCAGTTCTTC
d_call: NA; clone_size: NA; v_call: TRBV28; j_call: TRBJ2-3; cdr3_aa: CASSDKNTDTQYF; cdr3_nt: TGTGCCAGCAGTGACAAGAACACAGATACGCAGTATTTT
d_call: TRBD1; clone_size: NA; v_call: TRBV25-1; j_call: TRBJ2-7; cdr3_aa: CASGDRGSYEQYF; cdr3_nt: TGTGCCAGCGGGGACAGGGGGTCCTACGAGCAGTACTTC
d_call: TRBD1; clone_size: NA; v_call: TRBV5-1; j_call: TRBJ2-7; cdr3_aa: CASSATGTGFEQYF; cdr3_nt: TGCGCCAGCAGCGCCACTGGGACAGGGTTCGAGCAGTACTTC
d_call: TRBD1; clone_size: NA; v_call: TRBV5-6; j_call: TRBJ1-5; cdr3_aa: CASSLDRGRNQPQHF; cdr3_nt: TGTGCCAGCAGCTTGGACAGGGGGCGAAATCAGCCCCAGCATTTT
d_call: NA; clone_size: NA; v_call: TRBV19; j_call: TRBJ1-2; cdr3_aa: CASSIIRATNYGYTF; cdr3_nt: TGTGCCAGTAGTATTATAAGGGCCACTAACTATGGCTACACCTTC
d_call: NA; clone_size: NA; v_call: TRBV19; j_call: TRBJ1-5; cdr3_aa: CASSIAGNQPQHF; cdr3_nt: TGTGCCAGTAGTATAGCCGGGAATCAGCCCCAGCATTTT
d_call: TRBD1; clone_size: NA; v_call: TRBV6-1; j_call: TRBJ1-3; cdr3_aa: CASSERGGNTIYF; cdr3_nt: TGTGCCAGCAGTGAACGAGGGGGCAACACCATATATTTT
d_call: NA; clone_size: NA; v_call: TRBV7-9; j_call: TRBJ1-1; cdr3_aa: CASSLARLSNTEAFF; cdr3_nt: TGTGCCAGCAGCTTAGCGAGACTCTCGAACACTGAAGCTTTCTTT
d_call: TRBD1; clone_size: NA; v_call: TRBV2; j_call: TRBJ1-3; cdr3_aa: CASSPTGGFGNTIYF; cdr3_nt: TGTGCCAGCAGTCCTACAGGGGGCTTTGGAAACACCATATATTTT
d_call: NA; clone_size: NA; v_call: TRBV7-9; j_call: TRBJ1-6; cdr3_aa: CASREGLNSPLHF; cdr3_nt: TGTGCCAGCAGGGAGGGGCTGAATTCACCCCTCCACTTT
d_call: NA; clone_size: once; v_call: TRBV24-1; j_call: TRBJ2-3; cdr3_aa: CATSDWGLGTDTQYF; cdr3_nt: TGTGCCACCAGTGATTGGGGTCTAGGCACAGATACGCAGTATTTT
d_call: TRBD1; clone_size: NA; v_call: TRBV11-2; j_call: TRBJ2-2; cdr3_aa: CASSTPTGASNTGELFF; cdr3_nt: TGTGCCAGCAGCACGCCGACAGGGGCCTCGAACACCGGGGAGCTGTTTTTT
d_call: TRBD2; clone_size: NA; v_call: TRBV19; j_call: TRBJ2-1; cdr3_aa: CASSIEGTSGSSRSYNEQFF; cdr3_nt: TGTGCCAGTAGTATAGAAGGGACTAGCGGGAGCTCTAGGTCCTACAATGAGCAGTTCTTC
d_call: TRBD2; clone_size: NA; v_call: TRBV19; j_call: TRBJ2-1; cdr3_aa: CASQLAGAYNEQFF; cdr3_nt: TGTGCCAGTCAACTAGCGGGGGCCTACAATGAGCAGTTCTTC
d_call: NA; clone_size: once; v_call: TRBV19; j_call: TRBJ2-1; cdr3_aa: CASSPGPRSEQFF; cdr3_nt: TGTGCCAGTAGCCCGGGACCCCGGAGTGAGCAGTTCTTC
d_call: NA; clone_size: NA; v_call: TRBV19; j_call: TRBJ1-5; cdr3_aa: CASSLLPKSPGAYSNQPQHF; cdr3_nt: TGTGCCAGTAGTCTACTACCTAAGTCCCCTGGTGCTTATAGCAATCAGCCCCAGCATTTT
d_call: NA; clone_size: NA; v_call: TRBV6-6; j_call: TRBJ1-5; cdr3_aa: CASSSRDQPQHF; cdr3_nt: TGTGCCAGCAGTTCCCGGGATCAGCCCCAGCATTTT
d_call: TRBD1; clone_size: NA; v_call: TRBV6-2/TRBV6-3; j_call: TRBJ1-5; cdr3_aa: CASSYLGQGLYNQPQHF; cdr3_nt: TGTGCCAGCAGTTACCTGGGACAGGGGCTCTACAATCAGCCCCAGCATTTT